This T cell receptor (beta chain) was observed in a study of shared clonotypes between healthy human individuals. Using immunoSEQ multiplex PCR, the repertoire was profiled, and TCRdb retains in-frame clones only, with some absent. The data contain fewer than 600,000 clones, roughly three quarters of them seen just once; the ten biggest clones take up around 12%. The ends were cut back, 0 bases at V and 7 bases at J, with 18 bases in the middle. This CDR3 contains 17 residues. Germline CDR1 and CDR2: LGHNA and YNFKEQ. Sequencing was done on a sample of PBMCs. This sequence originates from a middle-aged woman in good health. Some clones in this sample may be carry-over from other donors' samples. The chain employs TRBV4-2 and TRBJ1-4; a possible D gene is TRBD1 (5 bases). CDR3 in amino acids: CASSQDGRGGAGEKLFF. CDR3 DNA sequence: TGTGCCAGCAGCCAAGATGGGCGCGGAGGGGCGGGTGAAAAACTGTTTTTT.